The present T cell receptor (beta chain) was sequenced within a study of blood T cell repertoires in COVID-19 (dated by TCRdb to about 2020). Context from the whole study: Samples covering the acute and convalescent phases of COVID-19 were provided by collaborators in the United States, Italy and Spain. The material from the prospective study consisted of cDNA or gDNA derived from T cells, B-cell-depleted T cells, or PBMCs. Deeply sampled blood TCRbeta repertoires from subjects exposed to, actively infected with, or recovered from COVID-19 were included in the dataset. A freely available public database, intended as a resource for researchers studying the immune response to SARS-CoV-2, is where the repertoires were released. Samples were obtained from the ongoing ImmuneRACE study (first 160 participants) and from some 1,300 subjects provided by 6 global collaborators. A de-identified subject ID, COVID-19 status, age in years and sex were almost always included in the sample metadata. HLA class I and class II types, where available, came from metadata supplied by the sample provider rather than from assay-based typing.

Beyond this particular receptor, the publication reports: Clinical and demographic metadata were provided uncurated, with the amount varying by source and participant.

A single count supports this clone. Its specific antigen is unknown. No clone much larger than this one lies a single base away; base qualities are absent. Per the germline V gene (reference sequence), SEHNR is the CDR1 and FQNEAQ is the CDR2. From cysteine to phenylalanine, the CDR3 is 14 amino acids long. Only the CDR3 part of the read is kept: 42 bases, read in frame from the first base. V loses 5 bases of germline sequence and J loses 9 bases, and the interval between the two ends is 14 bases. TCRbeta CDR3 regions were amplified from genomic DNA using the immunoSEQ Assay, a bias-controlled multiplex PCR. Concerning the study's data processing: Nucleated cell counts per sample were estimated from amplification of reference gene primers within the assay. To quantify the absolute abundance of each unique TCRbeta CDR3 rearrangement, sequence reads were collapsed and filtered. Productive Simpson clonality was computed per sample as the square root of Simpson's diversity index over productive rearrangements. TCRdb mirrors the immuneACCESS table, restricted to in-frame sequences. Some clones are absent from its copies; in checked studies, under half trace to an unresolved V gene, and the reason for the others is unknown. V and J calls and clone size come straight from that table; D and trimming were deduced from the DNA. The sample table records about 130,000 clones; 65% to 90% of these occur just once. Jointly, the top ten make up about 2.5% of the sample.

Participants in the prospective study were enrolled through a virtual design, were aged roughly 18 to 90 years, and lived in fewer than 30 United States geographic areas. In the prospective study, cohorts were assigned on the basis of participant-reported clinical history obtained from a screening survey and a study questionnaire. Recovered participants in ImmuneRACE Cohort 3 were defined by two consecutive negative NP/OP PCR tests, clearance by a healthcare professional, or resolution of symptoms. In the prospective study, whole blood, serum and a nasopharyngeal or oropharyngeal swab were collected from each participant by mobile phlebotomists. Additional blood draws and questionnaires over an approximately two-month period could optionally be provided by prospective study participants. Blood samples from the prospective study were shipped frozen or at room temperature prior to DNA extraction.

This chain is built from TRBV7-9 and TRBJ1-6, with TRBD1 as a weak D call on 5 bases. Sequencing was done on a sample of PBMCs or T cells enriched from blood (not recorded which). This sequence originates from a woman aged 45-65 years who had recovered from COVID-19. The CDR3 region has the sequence CASSPGAAGSPLHF. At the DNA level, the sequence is TGTGCCAGCAGCCCCGGGGCAGCGGGTTCACCCCTCCACTTT.